This entry concerns a single T cell receptor (beta chain). The data derive from a study of blood T cell repertoires in COVID-19. Overall study context: COVID-19 samples from acute and convalescent phases originated in the United States, Italy and Spain. Nucleic acid was either cDNA or gDNA, and it came from T cells, B-cell-depleted T cells, or PBMCs.

The data were produced by immunoSEQ multiplex PCR, yet TCRdb's version contains in-frame clones alone and is incomplete. The sample has some 140,000 clones, around 78% seen once; the top ten hold roughly 1.5%. Germline V gene lookup returns CDR1 SGHDN and CDR2 FVKESK. The CDR3 has 16 amino acids. V dropped 1 base and J dropped 5; count of bases not matched to a gene: 6. The rearrangement uses TRBV14 and TRBJ2-3, with 10 bases fitting TRBD2. The material sequenced was peripheral blood. The sequence was obtained from a man older than 75 with acute or convalescent COVID-19. CDR3 coding DNA: TGTGCCAGCAGCCAAGGAGCGGGGGGGCCGATAGATACGCAGTATTTT. Translated: CASSQGAGGPIDTQYF. The whole variable domain, filled in from reference TRBV14 and TRBJ2-3, reads EAGVTQFPSHSVIEKGQTVTLRCDPISGHDNLYWYRRVMGKEIKFLLHFVKESKQDESGMPNNRFLAERTGGTYSTLKVQPAELEDSGVYFCASSQGAGGPIDTQYFGPGTRLTVL.